Listed here is a single T cell receptor (beta chain). Its target is not known. Other nucleotide sequences in the sample specify the same CDR3. The sample belongs to a study of shared clonotypes between healthy human individuals. The overall study: CD4 naive cells filled three plates per donor, CD4 memory three, CD8 naive two and CD8 memory one.

General study findings and limits: Naive subsets tended to show greater estimated richness than memory subsets.

CD45RO-negative CD8 cells positively selected for CCR7 made up the naive population, which excluded terminally differentiated effector memory CD45RA+ cells. The germline V gene has CDR1 MNHEY and CDR2 SVGAGI. V lost 0 bases, J lost 0 bases, and 1 base stayed unmatched. There are 16 residues in the CDR3. Deep was the level used in running the assay. Assay: immunoSEQ multiplex PCR; the TCRdb copy retains only in-frame clones and omits some. This table has millions of clones, about 92% appearing once. The receptor was isolated from a man younger than 35 in good health. Some clones in this sample may be carry-over from other donors' samples. The rearrangement uses TRBV6-5 and TRBJ2-3, with 9 positions matching TRBD2. Specimen: naive CD8+ T cells from PBMCs. CDR3 amino acids: CASSYSTSGSTDTQYF. CDR3 nucleotide sequence: TGTGCCAGCAGTTACTCTACTAGCGGGAGCACAGATACGCAGTATTTT.